This T cell receptor beta chain stems from a study of T-cell memory formation after mild COVID-19. Study summary: Each donor largely had its own TCR clusters. Overall study findings and caveats: The CD4+ clones that contracted clustered mainly within CM and EM, and the CD8+ clones concentrated in EMRA.

TCRdb recomputed calls from the 5' RACE reads with MiXCR, one row per CDR3 protein. The sample consists of 150,000 to 200,000 distinct CDR3 sequences, roughly 17% of them appearing once. As to this clonotype: The antigen remains unidentified.

The V and J ends lost 8 bases and 7 bases respectively, with 8 bases between them. This CDR3 is built from 11 residues. The chain carries TRBV12-3 or TRBV12-4 and TRBJ2-2; D ambiguous. This clonotype was obtained from an adult woman who had mild COVID-19 (a few samples of this study predate the infection). Cell type and time point are not known. The sample was PBMCs or a T cell subset sorted from them (not recorded which). CDR3 amino acids: CASGRGGELFF. CDR3 nucleotides: TGTGCCAGCGGGCGAGGCGGGGAGCTGTTTTTT.